This T cell receptor (beta chain) was sequenced for a study of early stage breast cancer tumors. V lost 5 bases, J lost 2 bases, and 22 bases lay in between. The CDR3 contains 17 residues. The V gene's germline CDR1 is LNHDA and CDR2 SQIVND (reference sequence). Measured with immunoSEQ multiplex PCR; TCRdb has only the in-frame clones, and not every one. The repertoire holds 69,000 or so clones, roughly 80% seen once, with about 4.8% in the top ten. The clonotype was recovered from a person in their 40s with breast cancer. Sequences were obtained from blood. The chain recombines TRBV19 with TRBJ2-7; no clear D gene. CDR3 region: CASSYSRGRDGTYEQYF. CDR3 sequence (DNA): TGTGCCAGTAGTTACTCGCGAGGCCGAGACGGAACCTACGAGCAGTACTTC.